Each of the 29 T cell receptor beta chains below was sequenced from the same sample in a study of T-cell reconstitution after alpha-beta-depleted transplantation in children. Preparation of the TCRbeta library involved a method that used unique molecular identifiers. Using its own MiXCR run on the PCR reads, TCRdb lists one record per CDR3 protein. This table holds about 600,000 distinct CDR3 sequences, 10% to 13% found once. The material sequenced was PBMCs from the stem cell graft donor, taken from the stem cell graft. Receptor source: a human donor who donated a stem cell graft to a child with acute myeloid leukemia.

This clonotype was picked up many times. J is TRBJ2-7 and V is TRBV27, with D hard to call. V gave up 2 bases and J gave up 3 bases, with 17 bases separating them. The CDR3 has 16 residues. CDR1 and CDR2 from the germline V gene are MNHEY and SMNVEV (reference sequence). DNA for the CDR3: TGTGCCAGCAGTTTAAAAGCACAAGGGTATGGCTACGAGCAGTACTTC. Residues: CASSLKAQGYGYEQYF.

This clonotype was detected many times. CDR3 DNA sequence: TGTGCCAGCAGTAAGGGATGGGGCGCGGGAATGCAGAACACTGAAGCTTTCTTT. It is translated as CASSKGWGAGMQNTEAFF. This chain joins TRBV6-1 and TRBJ1-1; a weak D match, TRBD1 (5 bases). This CDR3 spans 18 amino acids. Germline CDR1 and CDR2: MNHNS and SASEGT. V dropped 5 bases and J dropped 1 base, with 23 bases sitting between them.

The chain carries TRBV15 and TRBJ2-7; TRBD2 is a possible D gene (7 bases). Germline CDR1 LNHNV, CDR2 YYDKDF (reference sequence). The CDR3 extends over 16 amino acids. Trimming stripped 0 bases from V and 5 bases from J, with 17 bases between. The CDR3 spells CATSRDSPGGINEQYF. The CDR3 coding sequence is TGTGCCACCAGCAGAGATTCGCCGGGGGGCATCAACGAGCAGTACTTC.

A few counts support this clonotype. The chain has TRBV6-2 or TRBV6-3 and TRBJ2-2, with D possibly TRBD2 on 5 matching bases. The V gene's germline CDR1 is MNHEY and CDR2 SVGEGT. CDR3 length: 14 amino acids. Trimming took 7 bases from V and 1 from J, leaving 10 bases between them. CDR3 sequence reads: CASILSGNTGELFF. In DNA form, the CDR3 reads TGTGCCAGCATCCTCAGCGGGAACACCGGGGAGCTGTTTTTT.

In this sample, this clonotype turned up many times. V gene TRBV10-3 combines with J gene TRBJ2-2; 9 bases line up with TRBD1. Germline CDR1 reads ENHRY; CDR2 reads SYGVKD. Germline trimming cut 6 bases from V and 6 bases from J; bases unmatched to any gene: 5. The CDR3 runs 14 residues. The CDR3 bases are TGTGCCATCAGACAGGGGGCGGTCGCCGGGGAGCTGTTTTTT. It specifies CAIRQGAVAGELFF.

This clonotype was observed a handful of times. The rearrangement uses TRBV29-1 and TRBJ2-2; D is ambiguous. Trimming took 3 bases from V and 6 from J, leaving 14 bases between them. This CDR3 contains 14 residues. Germline V gives CDR1 SQVTM, CDR2 ANQGSEA. CDR3 amino acids: CSVESRTYPGELFF. The CDR3 coding sequence is TGCAGCGTTGAGAGTCGGACCTACCCCGGGGAGCTGTTTTTT.

This clonotype has a count of ten or more. The chain joins TRBV28 to TRBJ2-5, with a possible D match to TRBD2 (6 bases). CDR1 is MDHEN and CDR2 is SYDVKM in the germline V gene. This CDR3 is 15 amino acids long. V lost 6 bases, J lost 2 bases, and 16 bases lay in between. In nucleotides, the CDR3 is TGTGCCAGCAGCCTGGCGGGACTCTCGCAAGAGACCCAGTACTTC. Protein product: CASSLAGLSQETQYF.

This clonotype appeared many times. The chain is built from TRBV20-1 and TRBJ2-5, with a possible D match to TRBD2 (6 bases). CDR1 is DFQATT and CDR2 is SNEGSKA in the germline V gene (reference sequence). This CDR3 has 18 amino acids. V gave up 0 bases and J gave up 7 bases, with 27 bases separating them. CDR3 protein: CSARDLGSGPKRRGTQYF. The CDR3 DNA reads as TGCAGTGCTAGAGATCTCGGATCAGGACCTAAAAGGAGGGGGACCCAGTACTTC.

The chain joins TRBV24-1 to TRBJ2-7, with D tentatively TRBD2 (5 bases). CDR1 is KGHDR and CDR2 is SFDVKD in the germline V gene. V lost 6 bases to trimming and J lost 9 bases, with 17 bases between them. CDR3 length: 13 residues. The CDR3, as DNA: TGTGCCACCAGTCCCAACGGCGGGCTCGTGCAGTACTTC. Translating gives CATSPNGGLVQYF.

The chain has TRBV5-1 and TRBJ1-3; D gene unclear. Germline V gene data show CDR1 as SGHRS and CDR2 as YFSETQ. V gave up 4 bases and J gave up 0 bases, with 11 bases separating them. The CDR3 has 15 residues. In DNA form, the CDR3 reads TGCGCCAGCAGCCTGACACCAAGCTCTGGAAACACCATATATTTT. This translates into CASSLTPSSGNTIYF. Full variable domain (remainder filled in from reference TRBV5-1 and TRBJ1-3): KAGVTQTPRYLIKTRGQQVTLSCSPISGHRSVSWYQQTPGQGLQFLFEYFSETQRNKGNFPGRFSGRQFSNSRSEMNVSTLELGDSALYLCASSLTPSSGNTIYFGEGSWLTVV.

This clonotype has at least ten counts. The chain has TRBV11-1 and TRBJ2-1; TRBD2 might be the D (6 bases). Germline loops: CDR1 SGHAT, CDR2 FQDESV (reference sequence). The CDR3 consists of 13 residues. V was cut by 6 bases and J by 6 bases, with 12 bases left in between. The CDR3 bases are TGTGCCAGCAGTCAACCGGGGGTCAATGAGCAGTTCTTC. This gives the protein CASSQPGVNEQFF.

This clonotype showed up just a few times. V gene TRBV11-2 combines with J gene TRBJ2-7; D remains unclear. The germline V gene has CDR1 SGHAT and CDR2 FQNNGV. The V gene lost 1 base and the J gene lost 4 bases, with 8 bases spanning the gap. This CDR3 comprises 13 residues. CDR3 coding DNA: TGTGCCAGCAGCTTAGTTGTCAGTTACGAGCAGTACTTC. This codes for CASSLVVSYEQYF.

This clonotype was seen a handful of times. The rearrangement joins TRBV9 to TRBJ2-1; the D gene is possibly TRBD1 (5 bases). Germline lookup yields CDR1 SGDLS and CDR2 YYNGEE. Trimming left V 4 bases short and J 10 bases short, with 21 bases between. The CDR3 is 15 amino acids. The CDR3: CASSFSLPQGGEQFF. CDR3 coding DNA: TGTGCCAGCAGCTTCTCCCTCCCGCAGGGTGGCGAGCAGTTCTTC.

The rearrangement links TRBV29-1 to TRBJ2-2; the D gene is possibly TRBD2 (6 bases). CDR1 and CDR2 from the germline V gene are SQVTM and ANQGSEA. The CDR3 runs to 13 residues. Trimming left V 6 bases short and J 5 bases short, with 13 bases between. The CDR3 nucleotides are TGCAGCGTGGGTCAACGGGGGACCGGGGAGCTGTTTTTT. Protein: CSVGQRGTGELFF.

The rearrangement uses TRBV20-1 and TRBJ2-2, with 12 bases aligning to TRBD2. In germline, CDR1 is DFQATT, CDR2 SNEGSKA (reference sequence). CDR3 length: 15 residues. Trimming at V came to 3 bases and at J to 6 bases, leaving 5 bases not matched to a gene. The CDR3 loop reads CSARSASGRAGELFF. CDR3 in DNA: TGCAGTGCTAGGTCCGCTAGCGGGAGGGCCGGGGAGCTGTTTTTT.

This clonotype was observed at least ten times. A read error may produce the germline difference seen at one junction end. The rearrangement links TRBV7-9 to TRBJ2-7, with D unresolved. The germline V gene encodes CDR1 SEHNR and CDR2 FQNEAQ (reference sequence). This CDR3 has 11 residues. The DNA for the CDR3 is TGTGCCAGCAGCTCCTCCTTCGAGCAGTACTTC. Its protein is CASSSSFEQYF.

This clonotype was seen repeatedly, ten times or more. The chain combines TRBV12-3 or TRBV12-4 with TRBJ2-7, with D possibly being TRBD1 (5 bases). The CDR3 has 11 residues. Trimming stripped 6 bases from V and 6 bases from J, with 9 bases between. The CDR3 loop is CASSLRGEQYF. The CDR3 nucleotides read TGTGCCAGCAGCTTAAGGGGCGAGCAGTACTTC.

The J gene is TRBJ2-1, the V gene TRBV20-1; D may match TRBD1 or TRBD2 (5 bases each). The V end lost 7 bases, the J end lost 2 bases, and 9 bases lay between the germline ends. Germline V gives CDR1 DFQATT, CDR2 SNEGSKA (reference sequence). The CDR3 extends over 12 amino acids. CDR3 amino acids: CSGGNAYNEQFF. In nucleotides, the CDR3 is TGCAGTGGGGGGAACGCCTACAATGAGCAGTTCTTC.

This clonotype came up many times. This rearrangement joins TRBV29-1 to TRBJ1-5; 8 nucleotides match TRBD1. Germline-derived CDR1 and CDR2 are SQVTM and ANQGSEA. J gave up 2 bases and V 6 bases, and 3 bases lay outside the gene matches. This CDR3 spans 13 amino acids. The CDR3 loop reads CSVQDRGNQPQHF. For the CDR3, the DNA is TGCAGCGTACAGGACAGGGGCAATCAGCCCCAGCATTTT.

This clonotype has a handful of counts. The V gene is TRBV10-2, the J gene TRBJ2-1, with 8 bases aligning to TRBD1. CDR1 WSHSY and CDR2 SAAADI come from the germline V gene. The J segment lost 10 bases and the V segment lost 10 bases, leaving 6 bases of the junction unmatched. The CDR3 extends over 11 amino acids. The CDR3 DNA reads as TGCGCCACACGGAGACAGGGGGAGCAGTTCTTC. It translates to CATRRQGEQFF.

This clonotype was seen ten or more times. V usage is TRBV2 and J usage is TRBJ2-7; 16 bases agree with TRBD2. V lost 6 bases and J lost 6; bases outside the gene matches: 5. There are 15 residues in the CDR3. Germline V gene data show CDR1 as SNHLY and CDR2 as FYNNEI. The CDR3, as DNA: TGTGCCAGCAGGGGGACTAGCGGGAGGGCCCGCGAGCAGTACTTC. This encodes CASRGTSGRAREQYF.

This clonotype has just a few counts. The V call is TRBV20-1, the J call TRBJ2-1, with 13 bases that match TRBD2. The V segment lost 6 bases and the J segment 8 bases; nucleotides outside the gene matches: 10. Germline CDR1 and CDR2: DFQATT and SNEGSKA (reference sequence). The CDR3 length is 15 residues. The CDR3 sequence: CSAPMTSGRRYEQFF. CDR3 nucleotides: TGCAGTGCCCCCATGACTAGCGGGAGGAGATATGAGCAGTTCTTC.

The V and J genes are TRBV15 and TRBJ1-5; no reliable D call. CDR3 length: 15 amino acids. Germline V gene data show CDR1 as LNHNV and CDR2 as YYDKDF (reference sequence). V lost 1 base, J lost 3 bases, and 10 bases lay in between. The CDR3 DNA reads TGTGCCACCAGCAGAGCAGTGGGTATCAATCAGCCCCAGCATTTT. Protein: CATSRAVGINQPQHF.

The rearrangement links TRBV20-1 to TRBJ1-3; no definite D call. Germline CDR1 DFQATT, CDR2 SNEGSKA (reference sequence). CDR3 size: 13 residues. The chain's CDR3 is CCASRTAGNTIYF. The CDR3 DNA is TGCTGCGCTAGTCGGACCGCCGGAAACACCATATATTTT.

This clonotype turned up a few times. The genes are TRBV10-3 and TRBJ1-5, with TRBD1 as a possible D gene (6 bases). V gave up 4 bases and J gave up 3 bases, with 10 bases separating them. The CDR3 consists of 14 residues. CDR1 and CDR2 (germline): ENHRY, SYGVKD. CDR3 in DNA: TGTGCCATCAGTGTGGCAGGGGTCAATCAGCCCCAGCATTTT. Translated, it gives CAISVAGVNQPQHF.

At least ten counts were recorded for this clonotype. The chain employs TRBV9 and TRBJ2-3; possibly TRBD1 or TRBD2 for D (5 bases each). The CDR3 is 14 amino acids. Per the germline V gene, CDR1 is SGDLS and CDR2 is YYNGEE. Trimming left V 0 bases short and J 4 bases short, with 9 bases between. The CDR3 bases are TGTGCCAGCAGCGTAGATGGGACCTCAGATACGCAGTATTTT. Translating it yields CASSVDGTSDTQYF.

This clonotype has a handful of counts. The chain has TRBV12-3 or TRBV12-4 and TRBJ2-7, with 7 positions matching TRBD2. V lost 8 bases, J lost 3 bases, and 16 bases stayed unmatched. This CDR3 is built from 16 residues. The CDR3 loop is CASPRGPRDYDYEQYF. For the CDR3, the DNA is TGTGCCAGCCCCCGCGGGCCCCGGGACTATGACTACGAGCAGTACTTC.

This clonotype has a handful of counts. This chain uses TRBV20-1 with TRBJ1-1; 8 bases fit TRBD1. The germline V gene encodes CDR1 DFQATT and CDR2 SNEGSKA (reference sequence). The V and J ends lost 6 bases and 1 base, in that order; junction bases with no gene match: 19. The CDR3 has 18 amino acids. CDR3 residues: CSAIRRDRLDPKNTEAFF. CDR3 nucleotides: TGCAGTGCCATCCGCCGGGACAGGCTGGACCCCAAGAACACTGAAGCTTTCTTT.

V and J are TRBV27 and TRBJ2-5; 7 bases align to TRBD2. In germline, CDR1 is MNHEY, CDR2 SMNVEV (reference sequence). The CDR3 length is 18 residues. Trimming at V came to 2 bases and at J to 1 base, leaving 13 bases not matched to a gene. This chain's CDR3 is CASSLGYAGRESQETQYF. The CDR3 bases are TGTGCCAGCAGTTTAGGCTATGCGGGGCGGGAGTCCCAAGAGACCCAGTACTTC.